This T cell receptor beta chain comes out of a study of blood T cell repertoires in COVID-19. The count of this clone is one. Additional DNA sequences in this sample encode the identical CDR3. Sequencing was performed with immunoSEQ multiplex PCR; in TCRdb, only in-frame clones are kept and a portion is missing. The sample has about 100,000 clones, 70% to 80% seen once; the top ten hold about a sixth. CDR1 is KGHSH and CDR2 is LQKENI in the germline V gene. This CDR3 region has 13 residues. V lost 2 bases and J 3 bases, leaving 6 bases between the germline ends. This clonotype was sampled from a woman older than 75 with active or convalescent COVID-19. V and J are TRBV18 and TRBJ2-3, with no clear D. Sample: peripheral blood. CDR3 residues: CASSPANTDTQYF. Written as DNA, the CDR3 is TGTGCCAGCTCACCAGCTAATACAGATACGCAGTATTTT. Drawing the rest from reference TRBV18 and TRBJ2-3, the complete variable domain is NAGVMQNPRHLVRRRGQEARLRCSPMKGHSHVYWYRQLPEEGLKFMVYLQKENIIDESGMPKERFSAEFPKEGPSILRIQQVVRGDSAAYFCASSPANTDTQYFGPGTRLTVL.